This TCR beta chain appears in the sequencing data of a study of shared clonotypes between healthy human individuals. Overall study: Each donor's CD8 memory used one plate, CD8 naive two, each CD4 subset three.

The data were produced by immunoSEQ multiplex PCR, yet TCRdb's version contains in-frame clones alone and is incomplete. Seen here are over a million clones, over 95% observed once, and the top ten hold roughly 1.2%. The V end lost 0 bases, the J end lost 4 bases, and 17 bases lay between the germline ends. The germline V gene has CDR1 SGHRS and CDR2 YFSETQ. The CDR3 covers 16 residues. Splitting of CD4+ cells produced CD45RA+ naive and CD45RA-negative memory subsets. The gene calls are TRBV5-1 and TRBJ2-7; no reliable D call. The clonotype comes from a man in his thirties or forties in good health. Sequenced sample: naive CD4+ T cells sorted from blood. Noted subset: CD45RA+ positively selected. The CDR3 is CASSLALGSSVYEQYF. CDR3 nucleotides: TGCGCCAGCAGCTTGGCCTTGGGATCATCAGTATACGAGCAGTACTTC.